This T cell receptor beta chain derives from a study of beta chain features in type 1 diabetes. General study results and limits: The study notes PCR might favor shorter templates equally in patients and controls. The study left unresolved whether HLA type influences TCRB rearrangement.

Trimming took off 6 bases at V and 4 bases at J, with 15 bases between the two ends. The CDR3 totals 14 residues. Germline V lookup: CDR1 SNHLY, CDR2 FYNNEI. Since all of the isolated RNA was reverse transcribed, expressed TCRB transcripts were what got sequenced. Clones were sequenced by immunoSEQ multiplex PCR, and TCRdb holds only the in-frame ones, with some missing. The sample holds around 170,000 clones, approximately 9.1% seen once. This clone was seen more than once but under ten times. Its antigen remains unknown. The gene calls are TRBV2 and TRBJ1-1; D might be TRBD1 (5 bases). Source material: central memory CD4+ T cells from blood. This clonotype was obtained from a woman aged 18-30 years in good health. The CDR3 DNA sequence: TGTGCCAGCAGGGGGGGGGATGGGGGCACTGAAGCTTTCTTT. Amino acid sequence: CASRGGDGGTEAFF.